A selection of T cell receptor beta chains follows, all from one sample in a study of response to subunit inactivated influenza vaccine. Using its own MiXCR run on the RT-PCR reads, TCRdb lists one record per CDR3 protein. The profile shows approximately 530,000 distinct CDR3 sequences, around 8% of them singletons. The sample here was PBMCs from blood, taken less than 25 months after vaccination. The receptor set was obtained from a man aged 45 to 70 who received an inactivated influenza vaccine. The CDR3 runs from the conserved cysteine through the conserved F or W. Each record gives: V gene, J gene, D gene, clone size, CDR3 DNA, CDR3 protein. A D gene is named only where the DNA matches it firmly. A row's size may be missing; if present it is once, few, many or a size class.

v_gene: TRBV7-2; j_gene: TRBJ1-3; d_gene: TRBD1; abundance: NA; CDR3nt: TGTGCCAGCAGCCCTCGGACAGGGGCTGGAAACACCATATATTTT; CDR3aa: CASSPRTGAGNTIYF
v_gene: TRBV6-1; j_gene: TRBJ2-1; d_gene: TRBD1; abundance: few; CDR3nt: TGTGCCAGCAGAGGGGGCAGAGAGAACAATGAGCAGTTCTTC; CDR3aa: CASRGGRENNEQFF
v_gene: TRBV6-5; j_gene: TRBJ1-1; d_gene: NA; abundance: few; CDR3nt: TGTGCCAGCAGTTACTCTGCGGGCGGTACGTTGAACACTGAAGCTTTCTTT; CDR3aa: CASSYSAGGTLNTEAFF
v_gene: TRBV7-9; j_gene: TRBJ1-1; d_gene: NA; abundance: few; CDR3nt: TGTATGGTCGGGCGGGAGAACACTGAAGCTTTCTTT; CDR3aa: CMVGRENTEAFF
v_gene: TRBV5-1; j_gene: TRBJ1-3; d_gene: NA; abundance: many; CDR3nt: TGCGCCAGCAGCTTGCGGACGGGTAGCTCTGGAAACACCATATATTTT; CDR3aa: CASSLRTGSSGNTIYF
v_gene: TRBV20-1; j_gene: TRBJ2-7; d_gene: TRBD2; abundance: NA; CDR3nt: TGCAGTGCTCCGAGGATCGGACTAGCGGGAGATGAGCAGTACTTC; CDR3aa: CSAPRIGLAGDEQYF
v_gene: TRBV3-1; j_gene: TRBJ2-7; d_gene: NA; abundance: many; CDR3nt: TGTGCCAGCAGCCAAGGCCCCTGGGACGAGCAGTACTTC; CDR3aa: CASSQGPWDEQYF
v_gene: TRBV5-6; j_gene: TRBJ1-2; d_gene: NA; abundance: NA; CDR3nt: TGTGCCAGCAGCTTGAACCATGGCTACACCTTC; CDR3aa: CASSLNHGYTF
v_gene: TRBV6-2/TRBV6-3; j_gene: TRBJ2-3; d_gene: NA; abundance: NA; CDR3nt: TGTGCCAGCAGTCCAACAGACAGACCTTACACAGATACGCAGTATTTT; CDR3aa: CASSPTDRPYTDTQYF
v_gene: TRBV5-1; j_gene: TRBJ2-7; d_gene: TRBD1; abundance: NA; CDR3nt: TGCGCCAGCAGCTTGGGAGGACAGGACCCCATCCGGTACTTC; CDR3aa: CASSLGGQDPIRYF
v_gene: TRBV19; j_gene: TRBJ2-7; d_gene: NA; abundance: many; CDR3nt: TGTGCCAGTAGTATAGGGAATTCCTACGAGCAGTACTTC; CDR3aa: CASSIGNSYEQYF
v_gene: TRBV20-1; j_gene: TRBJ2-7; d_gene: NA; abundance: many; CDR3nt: TGCAGTGTTGGCCCGGACGAGCAGTACTTC; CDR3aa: CSVGPDEQYF
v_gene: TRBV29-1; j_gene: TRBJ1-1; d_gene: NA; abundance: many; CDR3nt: TGCAGCGTTGAAAGCGGGTTCACTGAAGCTTTCTTT; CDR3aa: CSVESGFTEAFF
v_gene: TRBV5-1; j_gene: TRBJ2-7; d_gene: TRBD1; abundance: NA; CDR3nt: TGCGCCAGCAGCTTGCCCGGGACAGGGGTATCCGAGCAGTACTTC; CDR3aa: CASSLPGTGVSEQYF
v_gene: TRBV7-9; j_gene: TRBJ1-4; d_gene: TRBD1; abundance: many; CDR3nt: TGTGCCAGCAGCTGGGGACAGGTTAAGGATGAAAAACTGTTTTTT; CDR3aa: CASSWGQVKDEKLFF
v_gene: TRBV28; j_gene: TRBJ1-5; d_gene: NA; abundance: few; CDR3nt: TGTGCCAGCAGTTTATTTGGCAGGGTTGCCCAGCCCCAGCATTTT; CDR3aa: CASSLFGRVAQPQHF
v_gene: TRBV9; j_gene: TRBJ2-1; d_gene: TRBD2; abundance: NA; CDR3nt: TGTGCCAGCAATATAGCGGGTACAAGCTCCTACAATGAGCAGTTCTTC; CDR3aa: CASNIAGTSSYNEQFF
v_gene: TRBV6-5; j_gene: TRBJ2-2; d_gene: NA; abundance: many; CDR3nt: TGTGCCAGCAGTTACTCGATTGGGCCGGGCACCGGGGAGCTGTTTTTT; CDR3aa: CASSYSIGPGTGELFF
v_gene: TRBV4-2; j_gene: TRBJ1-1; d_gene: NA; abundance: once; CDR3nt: TGTGCCAGCAGCCAAGATCAGGGGACGAACACTGAAGCTTTCTTT; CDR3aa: CASSQDQGTNTEAFF
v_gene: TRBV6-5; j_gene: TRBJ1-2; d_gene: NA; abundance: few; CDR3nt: TGTGCCAGCAGTTACGCCCTGGGGTTCCAGGGCGATGGCTACACCTTC; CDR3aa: CASSYALGFQGDGYTF
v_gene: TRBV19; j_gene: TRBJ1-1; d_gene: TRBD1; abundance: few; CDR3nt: TGTGCCAGTAGACTTCCACAGGGGAGAGGTACTGAAGCTTTCTTT; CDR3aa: CASRLPQGRGTEAFF
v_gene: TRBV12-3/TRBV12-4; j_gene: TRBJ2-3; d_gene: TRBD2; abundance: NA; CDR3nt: TGTGCCAGCAGTCGAACGGGGGGGATGGGAGATACGCAGTATTTT; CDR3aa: CASSRTGGMGDTQYF
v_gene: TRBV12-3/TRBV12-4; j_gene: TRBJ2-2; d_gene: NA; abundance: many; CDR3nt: TGTGCCAGCAGTTTTGGGGGAAGGAACACCGGGGAGCTGTTTTTT; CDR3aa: CASSFGGRNTGELFF
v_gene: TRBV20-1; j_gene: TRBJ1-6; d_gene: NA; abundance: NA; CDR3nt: TGCAGTGCTAGGGTGGACGGTAATAATTCACCCCTCCACTTT; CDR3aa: CSARVDGNNSPLHF
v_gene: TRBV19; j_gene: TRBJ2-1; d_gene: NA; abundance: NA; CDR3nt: TGTGCCAGTAGTATGACAACCTGGGGTTCGGGGGAGCAGTTCTTC; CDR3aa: CASSMTTWGSGEQFF
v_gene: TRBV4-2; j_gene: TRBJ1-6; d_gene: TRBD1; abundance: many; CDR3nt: TGTGCCAGCAGCCAAGAACAGGGACAGGGGGTATATAATTCACCCCTCCACTTT; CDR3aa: CASSQEQGQGVYNSPLHF
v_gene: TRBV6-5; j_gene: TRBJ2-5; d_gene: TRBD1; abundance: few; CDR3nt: TGTGCCAGCAGTTACTCGCGGGACAGGGTGGGGACCCAGTACTTC; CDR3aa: CASSYSRDRVGTQYF
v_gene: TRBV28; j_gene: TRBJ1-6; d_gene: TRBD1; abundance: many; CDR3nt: TGTGCCAGCAGTCCGGGACAGGGTGGTAATTCACCCCTCCACTTT; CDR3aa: CASSPGQGGNSPLHF
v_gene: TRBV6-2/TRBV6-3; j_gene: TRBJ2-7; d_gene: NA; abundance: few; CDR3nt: TGTGCCAGCAAGAAAACAGGGTTCTCCTACGAGCAGTACTTC; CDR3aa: CASKKTGFSYEQYF
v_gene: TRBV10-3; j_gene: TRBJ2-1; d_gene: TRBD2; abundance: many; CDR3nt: TGTGCCATCAGTGAAAGCCTGGGACTAGGGGGGAGCAATGAGCAGTTCTTC; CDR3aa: CAISESLGLGGSNEQFF
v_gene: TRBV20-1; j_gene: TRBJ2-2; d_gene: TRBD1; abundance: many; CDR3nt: TGCAGTGCCAGTACGGGACAGGAGGCCGGGGAGCTGTTTTTT; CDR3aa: CSASTGQEAGELFF
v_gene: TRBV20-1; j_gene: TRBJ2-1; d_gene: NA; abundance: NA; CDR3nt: TGCAGTGCCCCGGGGGTGGGCCACAATGAGCAGTTCTTC; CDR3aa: CSAPGVGHNEQFF
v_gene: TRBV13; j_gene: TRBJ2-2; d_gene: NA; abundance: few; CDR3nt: TGTGCCAGCAGCCAGGACAGAGCGGGCACCGGGGAGCTGTTTTTT; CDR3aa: CASSQDRAGTGELFF
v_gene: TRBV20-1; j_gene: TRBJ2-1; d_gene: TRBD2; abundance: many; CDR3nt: TGCAGTGCTAGAAGGCTAGCGGGGGGCAATGAGCAGTTCTTC; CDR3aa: CSARRLAGGNEQFF
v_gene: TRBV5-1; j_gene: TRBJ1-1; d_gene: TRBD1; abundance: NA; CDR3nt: TGCGCCAGCAGCGGGCGACAGGGAACAGGCACTGAAGCTTTCTTT; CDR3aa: CASSGRQGTGTEAFF
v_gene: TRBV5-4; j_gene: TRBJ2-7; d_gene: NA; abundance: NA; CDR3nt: TGTGCCAGCAGTTCCAAGGTCCCCCAGGGAAGCCACGAGCAGTACTTC; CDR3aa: CASSSKVPQGSHEQYF
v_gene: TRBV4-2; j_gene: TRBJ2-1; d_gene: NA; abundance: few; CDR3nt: TGTGCCAGCAGCCGGGTCGGACCTCACAATGAGCAGTTCTTC; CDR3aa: CASSRVGPHNEQFF
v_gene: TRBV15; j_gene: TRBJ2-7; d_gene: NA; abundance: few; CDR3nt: TGTGCCACCAGTGGAGCCCCTTTCTCCTACGAGCAGTACTTC; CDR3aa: CATSGAPFSYEQYF
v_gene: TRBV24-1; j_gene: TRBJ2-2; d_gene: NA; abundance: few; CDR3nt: TGTGCCACCAGTGACCCAGGGGCCGGGGAGCTGTTTTTT; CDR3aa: CATSDPGAGELFF
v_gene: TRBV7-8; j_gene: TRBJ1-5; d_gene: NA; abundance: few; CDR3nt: TGTGCCAGCAGCTTAGTGGGGGTAGGTGGTCAGCCCCAGCATTTT; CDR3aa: CASSLVGVGGQPQHF
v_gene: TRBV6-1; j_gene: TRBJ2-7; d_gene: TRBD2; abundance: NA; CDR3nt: TGTGCCAGCAGCCGGGGGGGGGATCAATACGAGCAGTACTTC; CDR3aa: CASSRGGDQYEQYF
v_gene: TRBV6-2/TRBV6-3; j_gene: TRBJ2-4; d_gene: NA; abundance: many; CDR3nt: TGTGCCAGCAGTTACAGCAGGGACATTCAGTACTTC; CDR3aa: CASSYSRDIQYF
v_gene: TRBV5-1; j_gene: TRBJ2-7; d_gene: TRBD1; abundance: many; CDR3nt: TGCGCCAGCGGACAGGGGGGCTCCTACGAGCAGTACTTC; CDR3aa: CASGQGGSYEQYF
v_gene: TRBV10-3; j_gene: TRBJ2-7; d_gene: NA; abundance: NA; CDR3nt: TGTGCCATCAGTGATGGGGGTGTTTCCTACGAGCAGTACTTC; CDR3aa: CAISDGGVSYEQYF
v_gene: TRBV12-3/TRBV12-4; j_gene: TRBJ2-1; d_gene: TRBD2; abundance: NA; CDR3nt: TGTGCCAGCAGTTTGAGCGGGGGCACGGCTGAGCAGTTCTTC; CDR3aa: CASSLSGGTAEQFF
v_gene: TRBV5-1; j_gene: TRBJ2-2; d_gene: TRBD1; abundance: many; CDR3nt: TGCGCCAGCAGCCGAGACAGGGTGAACACCGGGGAGCTGTTTTTT; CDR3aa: CASSRDRVNTGELFF
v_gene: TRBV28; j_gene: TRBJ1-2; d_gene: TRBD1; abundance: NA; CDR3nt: TGTGCCACACGATCCGGACAGGCGATCTATGGCTACACCTTC; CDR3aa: CATRSGQAIYGYTF
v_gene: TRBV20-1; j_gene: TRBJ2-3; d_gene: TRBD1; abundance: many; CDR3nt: TGCGGACCGGGACAGGGGGCAGGAGATACGCAGTATTTT; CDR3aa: CGPGQGAGDTQYF
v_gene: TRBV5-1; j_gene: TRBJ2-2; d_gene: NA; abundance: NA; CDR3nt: TGCGCCAGCAGCTTCCGGGACATAGCCACCGGGGAGCTGTTTTTT; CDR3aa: CASSFRDIATGELFF
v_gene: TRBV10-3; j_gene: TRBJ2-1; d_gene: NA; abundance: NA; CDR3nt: TGTGCCACCAGGGGGTTTGTAGGCGGGAGATCGTTGAATGAGCAGTTCTTC; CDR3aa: CATRGFVGGRSLNEQFF
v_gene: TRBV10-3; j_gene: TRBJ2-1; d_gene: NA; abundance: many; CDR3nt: TGTGCCATCTCGGGTACGGACAATGAGCAGTTCTTC; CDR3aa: CAISGTDNEQFF
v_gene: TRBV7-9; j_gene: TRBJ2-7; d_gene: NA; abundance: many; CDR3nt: TGTGCCAGCAGCTTAATGGCCTACGAGCAGTACTTC; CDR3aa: CASSLMAYEQYF
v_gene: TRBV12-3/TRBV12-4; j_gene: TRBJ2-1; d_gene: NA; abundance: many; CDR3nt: TGTGCCAGCAGGGCCTCAGGACGGGGTGATGAGCAGTTCTTC; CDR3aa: CASRASGRGDEQFF
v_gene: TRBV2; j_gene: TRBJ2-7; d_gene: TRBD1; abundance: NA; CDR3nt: TGTGCCAGCAGGAGGACAGGGAGCTCCTACGAGCAGAACTTC; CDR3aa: CASRRTGSSYEQNF
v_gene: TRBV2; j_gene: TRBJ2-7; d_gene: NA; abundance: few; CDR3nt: TGTGCCAGCGGGGTGGATGGAAACGAGCAGTACTTC; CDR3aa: CASGVDGNEQYF